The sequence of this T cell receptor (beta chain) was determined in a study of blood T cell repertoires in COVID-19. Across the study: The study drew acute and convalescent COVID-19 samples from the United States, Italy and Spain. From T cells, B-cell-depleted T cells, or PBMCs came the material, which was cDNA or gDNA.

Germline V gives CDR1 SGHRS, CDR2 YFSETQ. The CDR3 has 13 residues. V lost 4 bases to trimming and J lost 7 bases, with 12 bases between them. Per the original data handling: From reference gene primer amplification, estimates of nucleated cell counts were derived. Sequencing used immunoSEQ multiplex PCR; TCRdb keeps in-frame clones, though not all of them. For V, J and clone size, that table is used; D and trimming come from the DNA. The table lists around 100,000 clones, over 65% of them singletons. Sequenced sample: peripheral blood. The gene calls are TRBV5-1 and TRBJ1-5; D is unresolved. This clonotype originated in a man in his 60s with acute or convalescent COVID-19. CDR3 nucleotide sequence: TGCGCCAGCAGCCAGGAAGGTAGGCAGCCCCAGCATTTT. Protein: CASSQEGRQPQHF.